This is a list of T cell receptor beta chains from one sample in a study of blood T cell repertoires in COVID-19. Data came from immunoSEQ multiplex PCR; TCRdb stores just in-frame clones and leaves some out. The sample carries roughly 32,000 clones, approximately 86% recorded once. Material: peripheral blood. The receptors shown here come from a human donor in a cohort sampled during active COVID-19. Each CDR3 is given with its conserved first and last residue. D genes are given only for firm matches. Size is omitted from some rows. Given values are once, few, many or a class for expanded clones.

D gene	V gene	clone size	J gene	CDR3 protein	CDR3 DNA
TRBD2	TRBV18	.	TRBJ2-7	CASSPLAGAYEQYF	TGTGCCAGCTCACCCCTAGCGGGGGCCTACGAGCAGTACTTC
.	TRBV5-1	.	TRBJ1-4	CASSVRGSGGDEKLFF	TGCGCCAGCAGCGTCAGGGGATCCGGGGGGGATGAAAAACTGTTTTTT
TRBD1	TRBV6-5	once	TRBJ2-2	CASSTGGLAGELFF	TGTGCCAGCTCAACAGGGGGCCTCGCCGGGGAGCTGTTTTTT
.	TRBV30	.	TRBJ1-6	CAWSVGQGNSPLHF	TGTGCCTGGAGTGTGGGGCAGGGCAATTCACCCCTCCACTTT
TRBD2	TRBV5-6	.	TRBJ2-7	CASSSSGGVDEQYF	TGTGCCAGCAGCAGCAGCGGGGGGGTCGACGAGCAGTACTTC
TRBD1	TRBV11-2	.	TRBJ2-2	CASSPQGAGELFF	TGTGCCAGCAGTCCACAGGGGGCCGGGGAGCTGTTTTTT
.	TRBV29-1	.	TRBJ1-6	CGLFPFGGCYNSPLHF	TGCGGATTGTTCCCATTCGGGGGTTGCTATAATTCACCCCTCCACTTT
TRBD1	TRBV4-1	few	TRBJ1-6	CASSQARTGANNSPLHF	TGCGCCAGCAGCCAAGCTCGGACAGGGGCGAATAATTCACCCCTCCACTTT
.	TRBV5-5	.	TRBJ2-2	CASSLTGTTGELFF	TGTGCCAGCAGCTTGACGGGAACCACCGGGGAGCTGTTTTTT
TRBD2	TRBV19	.	TRBJ2-3	CASMASGYGTDTQYF	TGTGCCAGTATGGCTAGCGGGTATGGCACAGATACGCAGTATTTT
.	TRBV16	.	TRBJ2-5	CASSQWLGGGETQYF	TGTGCCAGCAGCCAATGGCTTGGGGGAGGAGAGACCCAGTACTTC
.	TRBV10-3	once	TRBJ2-3	CAISSGTSTDTQYF	TGTGCCATCAGCTCCGGGACTAGCACAGATACGCAGTATTTT
TRBD1	TRBV19	.	TRBJ2-2	CASSIGGQGVTGELFF	TGTGCCAGTAGTATCGGGGGACAGGGCGTTACCGGGGAGCTGTTTTTT
TRBD1	TRBV10-1	.	TRBJ2-5	CASSEPTGGQETQYF	TGCGCCAGCAGTGAGCCCACAGGGGGACAAGAGACCCAGTACTTC
TRBD1	TRBV6-6	.	TRBJ1-2	CATSGTVANYGYTF	TGTGCCACCTCGGGGACAGTCGCTAACTATGGCTACACCTTC
.	TRBV10-3	.	TRBJ1-1	CAITEGGLNTEAFF	TGTGCCATCACCGAGGGGGGGCTGAACACTGAAGCTTTCTTT